This record looks at one T cell receptor (beta chain) sequence and its context. It was through 5'RACE template switching that TCR cDNA was made, with a universal primer site and UMIs added. Via MiXCR, TCRdb re-called the 5' RACE reads, giving one row per CDR3 protein. This sample yields roughly 300,000 distinct CDR3 sequences, of which roughly 8% are seen a single time; 17% belongs to the top ten. These data are taken from a study of T cells after yellow fever vaccination. This receptor was obtained from a young man who received the YFV17D yellow fever vaccine. This material consisted of PBMCs, taken 45 days after the first yellow fever vaccination.

In DNA form, the CDR3 reads TGTGCCAGCAGCGCGTCGGGACAGGGTGGGAAAGCTTTCTTT. The encoded protein is CASSASGQGGKAFF. The V call is TRBV7-2, the J call TRBJ1-1; TRBD1 matches at 9 bases. Trimming cost V 5 bases and J 9 bases; bases outside gene matches: 10. CDR1 and CDR2 from the germline V gene are SGHTA and FQGNSA. The CDR3 runs to 14 residues.